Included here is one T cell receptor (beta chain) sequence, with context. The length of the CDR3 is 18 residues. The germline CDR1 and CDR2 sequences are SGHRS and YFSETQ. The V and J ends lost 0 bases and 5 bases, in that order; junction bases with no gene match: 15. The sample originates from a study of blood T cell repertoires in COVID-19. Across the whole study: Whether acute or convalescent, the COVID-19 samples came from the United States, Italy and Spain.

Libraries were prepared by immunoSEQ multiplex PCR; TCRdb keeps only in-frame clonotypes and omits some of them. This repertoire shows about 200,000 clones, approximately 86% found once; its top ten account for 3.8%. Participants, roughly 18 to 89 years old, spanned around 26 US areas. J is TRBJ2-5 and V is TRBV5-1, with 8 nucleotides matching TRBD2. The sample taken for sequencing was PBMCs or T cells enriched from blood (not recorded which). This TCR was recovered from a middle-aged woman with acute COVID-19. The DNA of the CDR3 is TGCGCCAGCAGCTTGGCCGGGGGACTAGACCCTCGGAGGGAGACCCAGTACTTC. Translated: CASSLAGGLDPRRETQYF. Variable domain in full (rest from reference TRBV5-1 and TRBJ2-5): KAGVTQTPRYLIKTRGQQVTLSCSPISGHRSVSWYQQTPGQGLQFLFEYFSETQRNKGNFPGRFSGRQFSNSRSEMNVSTLELGDSALYLCASSLAGGLDPRRETQYFGPGTRLLVL.